The 28 T cell receptor beta chains given below trace back to one sample, sequenced in a study of shared clonotypes between healthy human individuals. The repertoire was sequenced with immunoSEQ multiplex PCR; TCRdb's copy has only in-frame clones and lacks some. Among about 1 million clones listed, about 84% were seen once. The specimen sequenced was memory CD4+ T cells from PBMCs. As to subset: CD45RA-negative fraction. These receptors were collected from a man aged 18-30 years in good health. Some clones in this sample may be carry-over from other donors' samples.

V is TRBV28 and J is TRBJ1-3, with 8 bases fitting TRBD1. CDR1 and CDR2 from the germline V gene are MDHEN and SYDVKM. The CDR3 covers 15 residues. After removal of 9 bases from V and 4 bases from J, the junction contained 11 bases not matched to a gene. The DNA for the CDR3 is TGTGCCAGTGCCTCGTCGGGACAGGACGGAAACACCATATATTTT. Its protein product is CASASSGQDGNTIYF.

This clone was seen just once. The chain couples TRBV4-2 to TRBJ2-3, with 10 bases fitting TRBD2. The CDR3 consists of 16 residues. V gave up 1 base and J gave up 4 bases; unmatched junction bases: 5. Germline V gives CDR1 LGHNA, CDR2 YNFKEQ. The CDR3 loop is CASSQASGRLPDTQYF. The CDR3, as DNA: TGTGCCAGCAGCCAAGCTAGCGGGAGATTGCCAGATACGCAGTATTTT.

The chain is built from TRBV30 and TRBJ2-5; unclear D gene. Looked up from germline, CDR1 is GTSNPN and CDR2 is SVGIG (reference sequence). The CDR3 has 15 residues. The V end lost 3 bases, the J end lost 5 bases, and 19 bases lay between the germline ends. CDR3 sequence reads: CAWRKGGTSRETQYF. The CDR3 DNA is TGTGCCTGGAGGAAAGGTGGAACTTCTAGGGAGACCCAGTACTTC.

The V and J genes are TRBV28 and TRBJ2-1, with TRBD2 identical over 7 bases. V dropped 4 bases and J dropped 5; count of bases not matched to a gene: 8. Germline CDR1 MDHEN, CDR2 SYDVKM. CDR3 size: 15 residues. CDR3 residues: CASSSTGGRHNEQFF. DNA for the CDR3: TGTGCCAGCAGTTCAACTGGCGGGAGACACAATGAGCAGTTCTTC.

With regard to this clone: A far larger clone is off by one base, so a read error is likely. The CDR3 sequence is CASSGQETQYF. The CDR3, as DNA: TGTGCCAGCAGCGGTCAAGAGACCCAGTACTTC. The gene calls are TRBV9 and TRBJ2-5; no clear D gene. Germline CDR1 and CDR2: SGDLS and YYNGEE. The germline V and J ends were trimmed by 3 bases and 2 bases, with 2 bases remaining between them. This CDR3 region has 11 residues.

The chain employs TRBV18 and TRBJ2-7, with D perhaps TRBD2 (6 bases). CDR3 length: 14 amino acids. Per the germline V gene, CDR1 is KGHSH and CDR2 is LQKENI. Between the trimmed V and J ends, which lost 6 bases and 4 bases, there was a span of 16 bases. The CDR3 bases are TGTGCCAGCTCCCCTCCTAGCGAGCGATACGAGCAGTACTTC. Protein: CASSPPSERYEQYF.

The V gene is TRBV5-4, the J gene TRBJ1-1; possible D gene TRBD1, 5 bases. Germline V gives CDR1 SGHNT, CDR2 YYREEE (reference sequence). The CDR3 spans 13 residues. V dropped 2 bases and J dropped 3 bases, with 8 bases sitting between them. Here the CDR3 DNA reads TGTGCCAGCAGCTTTAGGGACTACACTGAAGCTTTCTTT. Translation gives CASSFRDYTEAFF.

The genes are TRBV5-6 and TRBJ1-2; 8 bases line up with TRBD1. CDR1 is SGHDT and CDR2 is YYEEEE in the germline V gene. The CDR3 covers 14 residues. Unmatched junction bases numbered 5, after V lost 2 bases and J lost 5 bases. The CDR3 region has the DNA TGTGCCAGCAGCTTCAAGGACAGGGCTTATGGCTACACCTTC. Translated, it gives CASSFKDRAYGYTF.

V usage is TRBV19 and J usage is TRBJ2-7; possibly TRBD1 for D (6 bases). V was clipped by 6 bases and J by 4 bases, with 16 bases between them. Germline CDR1 reads LNHDA; CDR2 reads SQIVND (reference sequence). CDR3 length: 14 residues. In DNA form, the CDR3 reads TGTGCCAGTAGCCCCCGGGACATTGGTTACGAGCAGTACTTC. This translates into CASSPRDIGYEQYF.

The genes are TRBV6-1 and TRBJ2-4; possibly TRBD1 for D (6 bases). The V and J ends lost 4 bases and 15 bases respectively, with 16 bases between them. The CDR3 is 12 amino acids. Per germline, CDR1 MNHNS and CDR2 SASEGT. The CDR3 DNA follows: TGTGCCAGCAGTGTGGGGGCGGGCCGCGGGTACTTC. Residues: CASSVGAGRGYF.

V and J are TRBV7-8 and TRBJ2-7; D is possibly TRBD2 (5 bases). The CDR3 spans 14 residues. V gave up 1 base and J gave up 6 bases, with 13 bases separating them. Germline CDR1 SGHVS, CDR2 FQNEAQ. CDR3 loop: CASSLGPLVPEQYF. CDR3 DNA: TGTGCCAGCAGCTTAGGGCCACTAGTTCCCGAGCAGTACTTC.

The rearrangement joins TRBV9 to TRBJ2-2; the match to TRBD2 covers 8 bases. The CDR3 has 15 residues. Germline-derived CDR1 and CDR2 are SGDLS and YYNGEE. The V segment lost 4 bases and the J segment 6 bases; nucleotides outside the gene matches: 8. DNA of the CDR3: TGTGCCAGCAGCCCCGGGACTAGTAAGGCCGGGGAGCTGTTTTTT. As protein: CASSPGTSKAGELFF.

V gene TRBV19 combines with J gene TRBJ2-5; the D gene could be TRBD1 or TRBD2 (5 bases each). The CDR3 extends over 15 amino acids. Trimming removed 5 bases at V and 4 bases at J, with 17 bases between. CDR1 is LNHDA, CDR2 SQIVND, per germline (reference sequence). CDR3 residues: CASSRLPWGTETQYF. As DNA, the CDR3 is TGTGCCAGTAGTCGGCTACCTTGGGGGACAGAGACCCAGTACTTC.

V usage is TRBV27 and J usage is TRBJ2-5; D uncertain. The CDR3 extends over 13 amino acids. The V and J ends lost 6 bases and 4 bases respectively, with 12 bases between them. Germline V gene lookup returns CDR1 MNHEY and CDR2 SMNVEV (reference sequence). The CDR3 reads CASSPPMGETQYF. CDR3 sequence (DNA): TGTGCCAGCAGCCCCCCAATGGGAGAGACCCAGTACTTC.

The rearrangement joins TRBV5-4 to TRBJ2-5; 12 bases are shared with TRBD2. V was clipped by 4 bases and J by 1 base; unmatched bases: 5. CDR1 is SGHNT and CDR2 is YYREEE in the germline V gene (reference sequence). There are 16 residues in the CDR3. The CDR3 here is CASSPGTSGPQETQYF. CDR3 nucleotides: TGTGCCAGCAGCCCCGGGACTAGCGGGCCCCAAGAGACCCAGTACTTC. The full variable domain, completed using reference TRBV5-4 and TRBJ2-5, is ETGVTQSPTHLIKTRGQQVTLRCSSQSGHNTVSWYQQALGQGPQFIFQYYREEENGRGNFPPRFSGLQFPNYSSELNVNALELDDSALYLCASSPGTSGPQETQYFGPGTRLLVL.

This clone was seen only a few times. This rearrangement joins TRBV9 to TRBJ2-5; no firm D call. Trimming took 2 bases from V and 1 from J, leaving 6 bases between them. This CDR3 is 13 amino acids long. Looked up from germline, CDR1 is SGDLS and CDR2 is YYNGEE. The CDR3 region is CASSVVSQETQYF. As DNA, the CDR3 is TGTGCCAGCAGCGTCGTCAGCCAAGAGACCCAGTACTTC. The variable domain in full, with the rest retrieved from reference TRBV9 and TRBJ2-5, is DSGVTQTPKHLITATGQRVTLRCSPRSGDLSVYWYQQSLDQGLQFLIQYYNGEERAKGNILERFSAQQFPDLHSELNLSSLELGDSALYFCASSVVSQETQYFGPGTRLLVL.

This chain uses TRBV5-1 with TRBJ2-6; the D gene is possibly TRBD1 (5 bases). Per the germline V gene, CDR1 is SGHRS and CDR2 is YFSETQ. The CDR3 has 19 amino acids. Trimming cost V 5 bases and J 2 bases, with 23 bases left between them. CDR3: CASSRGGVNNPTGANVLTF. CDR3 sequence (DNA): TGCGCCAGCAGTAGGGGTGGTGTTAACAACCCCACTGGGGCCAACGTCCTGACTTTC.

V usage is TRBV6-6 and J usage is TRBJ2-4; D tentatively reads TRBD1 or TRBD2 (6 bases each). Germline V CDR1 and CDR2: MNHNY, SVGAGI (reference sequence). The CDR3 is 14 amino acids. The V end lost 7 bases, the J end lost 5 bases, and 15 bases lay between the germline ends. CDR3 sequence: CASNGGGSQNIQYF. The CDR3 bases are TGTGCCAGCAATGGAGGGGGATCCCAAAACATTCAGTACTTC.

This chain links TRBV5-1 with TRBJ2-1, with 8 bases aligning to TRBD2. The V gene end was trimmed by 0 bases and the J gene end by 10 bases; junction bases not matched to a gene: 9. The germline CDR1 and CDR2 sequences are SGHRS and YFSETQ. The length of the CDR3 is 15 residues. The CDR3 nucleotides read TGCGCCAGCAGCTTGGTGGGGACTAGGGGGTCGGAGCAGTTCTTC. Residues: CASSLVGTRGSEQFF.

V usage is TRBV7-8 and J usage is TRBJ2-5; 8 nucleotides align to TRBD2. The junction had 8 bases not matched to a gene; V was cut back by 3 bases and J by 2 bases. The germline CDR1 and CDR2 sequences are SGHVS and FQNEAQ. This CDR3 region has 16 residues. CDR3 DNA sequence: TGTGCCAGCAGCTTGGGAGCGGGGGAGGGGCAAGAGACCCAGTACTTC. Protein sequence: CASSLGAGEGQETQYF.

This clone has more than one count but fewer than ten. Other nucleotide sequences from this sample produce the same CDR3. The genes are TRBV28 and TRBJ1-1; D not certain. The CDR3 runs to 14 residues. The ends were cut back, 5 bases at V and 5 bases at J, with 15 bases in the middle. Germline-derived CDR1 and CDR2 are MDHEN and SYDVKM. CDR3 coding DNA: TGTGCCAGCAGTCCGCACCGGGGTGGGACTGAAGCTTTCTTT. As protein: CASSPHRGGTEAFF.

The chain combines TRBV11-2 with TRBJ1-4, with a weak D call TRBD1 (5 bases). Per germline, CDR1 SGHAT and CDR2 FQNNGV. The CDR3 totals 15 residues. Trimming pared 5 bases from V and 2 bases from J, leaving 12 bases between. DNA of the CDR3: TGTGCCAGCAGCCCTCGGGGACCTACTAATGAAAAACTGTTTTTT. Amino acids: CASSPRGPTNEKLFF.

The chain is built from TRBV5-1 and TRBJ1-1, with TRBD1 as a possible D gene (6 bases). V was cut by 2 bases and J by 1 base, with 9 bases left in between. Germline values: CDR1 SGHRS, CDR2 YFSETQ. The CDR3 consists of 14 residues. The CDR3 DNA is TGCGCCAGCAGCTTCATAGGGGGGAACACTGAAGCTTTCTTT. Amino acid sequence: CASSFIGGNTEAFF.

The V and J genes are TRBV2 and TRBJ2-7; TRBD2 matches at 7 bases. The J segment lost 5 bases and the V segment lost 6 bases, leaving 10 bases of the junction unmatched. This CDR3 comprises 14 residues. Germline CDR1 SNHLY, CDR2 FYNNEI. The CDR3 region has the DNA TGTGCCAGCAGCCGGGGGGTTCCGGGGAACGAGCAGTACTTC. Translated: CASSRGVPGNEQYF.

V is TRBV4-2 and J is TRBJ2-2; no definite D call. CDR1 LGHNA and CDR2 YNFKEQ come from the germline V gene. The V gene lost 1 base and the J gene lost 6 bases, with 12 bases spanning the gap. The CDR3 spans 15 residues. The CDR3 nucleotides are TGTGCCAGCAGCCAAGTGGCTAGTGGGGCCGGGGAGCTGTTTTTT. Its translation: CASSQVASGAGELFF.

The gene calls are TRBV19 and TRBJ1-2, with no clear D. This CDR3 is built from 15 residues. Germline V lookup: CDR1 LNHDA, CDR2 SQIVND (reference sequence). V was pared by 9 bases and J by 10 bases, with 27 bases between. CDR3 protein: CASRKARGGNEFYTF. Here the CDR3 DNA reads TGTGCCAGCAGAAAAGCCCGAGGAGGGAACGAGTTCTACACCTTC.

V and J are TRBV7-2 and TRBJ2-1; D uncertain. Germline values: CDR1 SGHTA, CDR2 FQGNSA. This CDR3 is 13 amino acids long. The V end lost 1 base, the J end lost 4 bases, and 5 bases lay between the germline ends. The CDR3 spells CASSLERYNEQFF. As DNA, the CDR3 is TGTGCCAGCAGCTTAGAACGATACAATGAGCAGTTCTTC.

This chain connects TRBV27 to TRBJ2-2; D perhaps matches TRBD1 (5 bases). Looked up from germline, CDR1 is MNHEY and CDR2 is SMNVEV (reference sequence). The CDR3 sequence is 19 residues long. Trimming pared 5 bases from V and 2 bases from J, leaving 24 bases between. The CDR3 sequence: CASSPKGPLRMANTGELFF. As DNA, the CDR3 is TGTGCCAGCAGTCCCAAGGGGCCATTACGGATGGCAAACACCGGGGAGCTGTTTTTT.